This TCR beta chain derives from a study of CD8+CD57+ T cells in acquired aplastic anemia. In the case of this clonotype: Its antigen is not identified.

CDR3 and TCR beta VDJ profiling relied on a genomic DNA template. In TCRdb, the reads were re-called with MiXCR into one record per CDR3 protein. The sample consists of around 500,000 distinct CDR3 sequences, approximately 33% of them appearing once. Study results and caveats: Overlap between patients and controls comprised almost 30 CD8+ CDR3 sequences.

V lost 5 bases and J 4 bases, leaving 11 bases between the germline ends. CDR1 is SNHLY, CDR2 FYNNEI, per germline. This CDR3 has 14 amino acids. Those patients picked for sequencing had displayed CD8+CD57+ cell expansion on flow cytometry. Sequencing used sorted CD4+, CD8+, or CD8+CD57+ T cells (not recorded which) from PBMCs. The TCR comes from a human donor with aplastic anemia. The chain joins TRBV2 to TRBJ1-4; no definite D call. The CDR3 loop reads CASSYTGSNEKLFF. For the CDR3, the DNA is TGTGCCAGCAGTTACACGGGGAGTAATGAAAAACTGTTTTTT.